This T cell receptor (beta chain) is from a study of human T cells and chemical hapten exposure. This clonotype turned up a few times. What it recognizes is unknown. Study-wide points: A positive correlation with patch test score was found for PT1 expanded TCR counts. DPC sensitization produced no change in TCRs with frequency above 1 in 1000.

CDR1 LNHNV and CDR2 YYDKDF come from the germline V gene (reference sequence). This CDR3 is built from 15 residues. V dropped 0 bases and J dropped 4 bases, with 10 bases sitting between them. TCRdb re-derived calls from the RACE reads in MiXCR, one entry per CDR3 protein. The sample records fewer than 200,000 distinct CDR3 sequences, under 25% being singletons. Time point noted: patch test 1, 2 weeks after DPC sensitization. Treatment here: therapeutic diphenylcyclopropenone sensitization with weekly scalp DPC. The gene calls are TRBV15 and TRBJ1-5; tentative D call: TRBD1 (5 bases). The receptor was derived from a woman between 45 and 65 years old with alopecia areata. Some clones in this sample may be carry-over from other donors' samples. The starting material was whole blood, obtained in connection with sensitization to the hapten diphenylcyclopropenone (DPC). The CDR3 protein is CATSRDIRDNQPQHF. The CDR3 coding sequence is TGTGCCACCAGCAGAGATATCAGGGATAATCAGCCCCAGCATTTT.